The sequence of this T cell receptor beta chain was determined in a study of shared clonotypes between healthy human individuals. Turning to the study itself: Each donor's CD4 naive and CD4 memory cells filled three plates apiece, CD8 naive two, and CD8 memory one.

TCRdb keeps only in-frame clones here, not all; method: immunoSEQ multiplex PCR. This table holds around 600,000 clones, approximately 97% found once. Overall study findings and caveats: Sampling used blood alone; tissue repertoires probably differ. For sorted subsets, rarefaction showed incomplete sequencing despite large depth. The study found roughly 5% of naive CD4 clonotypes shared across a few donors.

The germline CDR1 and CDR2 sequences are ENHRY and SYGVKD. V was clipped by 5 bases and J by 4 bases, with 17 bases between them. This CDR3 has 16 residues. Concerning this clone: Its antigen is as yet unknown.

The receptor was derived from a woman aged 25 to 39 in good health. The rearrangement uses TRBV10-3 and TRBJ1-4; perhaps TRBD1 as D (6 bases). Sequencing used naive CD4+ T cells sorted from blood. Subset described: CD45RA+ positively selected. CDR3 sequence reads: CAISTTPAGVNEKLFF. The CDR3 DNA reads TGTGCCATCAGTACTACCCCGGCAGGGGTTAATGAAAAACTGTTTTTT.